This T cell receptor (beta chain) was sequenced for a study of response to subunit inactivated influenza vaccine. Regarding the study as a whole: Each seasonal influenza vaccination recruits few new T cells, the authors suggested.

MiXCR, applied by TCRdb to the RT-PCR reads, yields one record per CDR3 protein. This sample has about 500,000 distinct CDR3 sequences, with 10% to 15% found just once. This clonotype was seen a handful of times. Antigen: not known. The source material was PBMCs from blood, sampled about 40 days after vaccination. The receptor was derived from a man between 45 and 60 years old who received an inactivated influenza vaccine.

As DNA, the CDR3 is TGTGCCAGCAGCCACTCCCCCCGGCAGCCCCAGCATTTT. Protein sequence: CASSHSPRQPQHF. The chain uses TRBV7-8 and TRBJ1-5, with D unclear. Per germline, CDR1 SGHVS and CDR2 FQNEAQ. V lost 5 bases, J lost 7 bases, and 12 bases lay in between. The length of the CDR3 is 13 residues. The full variable domain, with the rest looked up from reference TRBV7-8 and TRBJ1-5, is GAGVSQSPRYKVAKRGQDVALRCDPISGHVSLFWYQQALGQGPEFLTYFQNEAQLDKSGLPSDRFFAERPEGSVSTLKIQRTQQEDSAVYLCASSHSPRQPQHFGDGTRLSIL.